The 8 T cell receptor beta chains below all came from one sample that was sequenced in a study of CD4 T cells in relation to SARS-CoV-2 and coronaviruses. Profiling relied on immunoSEQ multiplex PCR, and the TCRdb table lists in-frame clones only, not all of them. The sample consists of 40,000 or so clones, approximately 85% of them appearing once. Source material: memory CD4+ T cells from PBMCs. These receptors were taken from an adult with COVID-19.

This clone was observed once. This rearrangement joins TRBV4-1 to TRBJ2-2; D is ambiguous. The CDR3 is made up of 15 amino acids. The germline gives CDR1 MGHRA, CDR2 YSYEKL. V was shortened by 0 bases and J by 0 bases, with 5 bases between the two germline ends. CDR3 in amino acids: CASSQDFPNTGELFF. Here the CDR3 DNA reads TGCGCCAGCAGCCAAGATTTCCCGAACACCGGGGAGCTGTTTTTT.

The rearrangement uses TRBV2 and TRBJ2-1; D might be TRBD1 (5 bases). V was shortened by 6 bases and J by 7 bases, with 16 bases between the two germline ends. From germline, CDR1 is SNHLY and CDR2 FYNNEI. The CDR3 is 14 amino acids. In DNA, the CDR3 is TGTGCCAGCAGCCACGTGACAGTTCCTAATGAGCAGTTCTTC. Translation gives CASSHVTVPNEQFF.

The rearrangement joins TRBV30 to TRBJ1-5; no definite D call. The germline V gene encodes CDR1 GTSNPN and CDR2 SVGIG (reference sequence). V lost 1 base, J lost 0 bases, and 7 bases lay in between. The CDR3 loop spans 14 amino acids. The CDR3 DNA sequence: TGTGCCTGGAGTGGAGGGCATAGCAATCAGCCCCAGCATTTT. Protein sequence: CAWSGGHSNQPQHF.

The CDR3 is CASVRDNSPLHF. The CDR3 nucleotides read TGTGCCAGCGTTCGTGATAATTCACCCCTCCACTTT. The V and J genes are TRBV2 and TRBJ1-6, with D uncertain. V was shortened by 8 bases and J by 5 bases, with 7 bases between the two germline ends. The V gene's germline CDR1 is SNHLY and CDR2 FYNNEI. CDR3 length: 12 residues.

This chain joins TRBV28 and TRBJ2-6, with TRBD2 identical over 7 bases. The CDR3 extends over 15 amino acids. The germline V gene encodes CDR1 MDHEN and CDR2 SYDVKM. V was clipped by 3 bases and J by 2 bases; unmatched bases: 1. The DNA of the CDR3 is TGTGCCAGCAGTTTTCGGGGGGCTGGGGCCAACGTCCTGACTTTC. Residues: CASSFRGAGANVLTF.

The V call is TRBV30, the J call TRBJ2-7; no reliable D call. The CDR3 length is 12 residues. With 4 bases removed from V and 3 bases from J, the gap between germline ends came to 10 bases. CDR1 is GTSNPN and CDR2 is SVGIG in the germline V gene (reference sequence). In nucleotides, the CDR3 is TGTGCCTGGAACAGTGGCGTCTACGAGCAGTACTTC. This encodes CAWNSGVYEQYF.

The chain carries TRBV2 and TRBJ2-1; D gene uncertain. Trimming cost V 4 bases and J 0 bases, with 13 bases left between them. The CDR3 is 16 amino acids. Germline CDR1 SNHLY, CDR2 FYNNEI. The CDR3 reads CASSGVGWSSYNEQFF. The CDR3 DNA is TGTGCCAGCAGTGGCGTGGGCTGGAGCTCCTACAATGAGCAGTTCTTC.

This sequence joins TRBV7-2 and TRBJ2-5; tentatively, D is TRBD1 (5 bases). V lost 2 bases and J lost 0, with 7 bases in between. Germline V gene data show CDR1 as SGHTA and CDR2 as FQGNSA. The CDR3 totals 14 residues. The CDR3 here is CASSLSGNQETQYF. CDR3 nucleotides: TGTGCCAGCAGCTTATCAGGGAACCAAGAGACCCAGTACTTC.